This record looks at one T cell receptor beta chain sequence and its context. These data originate in a study of blood T cell repertoires in COVID-19. Overall study: Sites in the United States, Italy and Spain provided acute and convalescent COVID-19 samples. The cDNA or gDNA used as material had been derived from T cells, B-cell-depleted T cells, or PBMCs.

In the study's own analysis: Amplification of reference gene primers provided the estimated nucleated cell counts. Sequencing was performed with immunoSEQ multiplex PCR; in TCRdb, only in-frame clones are kept and a portion is missing. That table supplies the V and J calls and clone size; D and trimming were determined from the DNA. In the table there are some 77,000 clones, around 90% of which are singletons. The receptor was isolated from an elderly woman with active or convalescent COVID-19. The sequenced sample consisted of peripheral blood.

CDR3 amino acids: CASSESTLLPTELQKSYEQYF. In nucleotides, the CDR3 is TGCGCCAGCAGTGAGTCGACCCTTTTACCGACAGAACTACAAAAATCCTACGAGCAGTACTTC. The chain joins TRBV10-1 to TRBJ2-7; tentatively, D is TRBD1 (5 bases). The CDR3 is made up of 21 amino acids. V gave up 0 bases and J gave up 1 base, with 28 bases separating them. Germline-derived CDR1 and CDR2 are WNHNN and SYGVQD (reference sequence).